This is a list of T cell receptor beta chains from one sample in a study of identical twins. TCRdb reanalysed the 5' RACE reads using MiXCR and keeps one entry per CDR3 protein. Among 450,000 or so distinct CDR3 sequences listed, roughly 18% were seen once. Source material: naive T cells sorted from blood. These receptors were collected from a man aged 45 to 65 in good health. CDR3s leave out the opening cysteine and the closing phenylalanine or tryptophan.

ASSPSLLGGYT,TRBV12-3/TRBV12-4,11
ASSPGGNYYGYT,TRBV18,12
ASSFGDFTDTQY,TRBV12-3/TRBV12-4,12
ASKRQGIETQY,TRBV11-2,11
ASSVKLNTEAF,TRBV6-1,11
ASMGRSSYNEQF,TRBV28,12
ASSLVVGGQFNTGELF,TRBV5-5,16
SARDLEGNNYGYT,TRBV20-1,13
SVELGQGSGYNEQF,TRBV29-1,14
ASSPFGGAETDTQY,TRBV5-4,14
SAGAGQGFNEQY,TRBV20-1,12
ASSQDLRDRRSYEQY,TRBV3-1,15
SAHSRSGSSYNEQF,TRBV20-1,14
ASSFSNSRGSYEQY,TRBV11-1,14
ASSSVSAGVNTGELF,TRBV5-1,15
SVSTGPSGDTQY,TRBV29-1,12
ASSQDRANTGELF,TRBV2,13
ASSYPTEAF,TRBV6-2/TRBV6-3,9
SAKRGRRGETQY,TRBV20-1,12
ASSLGTIQGAQETQY,TRBV7-8,15
ASSSGVSGNTIY,TRBV5-6,12
ASRPEAGPAVGQY,TRBV7-9,13
SAIKREGRDTQY,TRBV20-1,12
ASSQGLAGDEQY,TRBV3-1,12
ASSPGQGWADTQY,TRBV12-3/TRBV12-4,13
ASSPSFSGGEQF,TRBV5-1,12
ASSQDKVAGAFTDTQY,TRBV4-3,16
SASHTAQGTEAF,TRBV20-1,12
ASSLFGLAGNNEQF,TRBV19,14
ASSFRPSSAPLH,TRBV27,12
SVEWDVSEKLF,TRBV29-1,11
ASSSTRAGYT,TRBV7-2,10
ASRGTVYNEQF,TRBV6-2/TRBV6-3,11
ATSDFAQANEQF,TRBV24-1,12
ASLGGGLYNEQF,TRBV19,12
ASSQGIGTDNEKLF,TRBV14,14
SVGRSFTDTQY,TRBV20-1,11
ASSLAEGVISYNEQF,TRBV5-1,15
SLRPPGLNTEAF,TRBV20-1,12
ASKTINYGYT,TRBV12-3/TRBV12-4,10
ATSRESPRYNEQF,TRBV15,13
ASSLAGGADTQY,TRBV6-5,12
ASSQLGAGRGYEQY,TRBV12-3/TRBV12-4,14
SAPRLGVREQY,TRBV20-1,11
ASSSVGGSQPQH,TRBV12-3/TRBV12-4,12
AIRPGTYGYT,TRBV10-3,10
ASSPTGLEPQH,TRBV5-1,11
ASSQWTLSSDTQY,TRBV3-1,13
ASSSSGENTDTQY,TRBV5-1,13
ASSQAGTRGDEQF,TRBV4-3,13
ASSTTGGASYEQY,TRBV10-2,13
ASSPLTRSYEQY,TRBV12-3/TRBV12-4,12
SAEALGLVTYEQY,TRBV20-1,13
SARDRGTAYEQY,TRBV20-1,12
SARTGGVHT,TRBV20-1,9
ASSYSGNTIY,TRBV6-2/TRBV6-3,10
ASSFGTVRSYEQY,TRBV5-1,13
ASSLIRTTAGEQF,TRBV7-2,13